What follows describes a single TCR beta chain. CDR3 length equals 16 residues. The ends were cut back, 3 bases at V and 11 bases at J, with 22 bases in the middle. Germline loops: CDR1 KGHSH, CDR2 LQKENI. The sample is drawn from a study of blood T cell repertoires in COVID-19. Here immunoSEQ multiplex PCR was the method, and the copy in TCRdb shows in-frame clones only, minus some. The repertoire holds approximately 300,000 clones, with roughly 90% as singletons. This receptor was identified in a young woman with COVID-19, enrolled during active disease. The gene calls are TRBV18 and TRBJ1-4; perhaps TRBD1 as D (6 bases). What was sequenced was peripheral blood. CDR3 DNA sequence: TGTGCCAGCTCACCTACACCGACAGGACAAATGGGGAAACTGTTTTTT. This translates into CASSPTPTGQMGKLFF.